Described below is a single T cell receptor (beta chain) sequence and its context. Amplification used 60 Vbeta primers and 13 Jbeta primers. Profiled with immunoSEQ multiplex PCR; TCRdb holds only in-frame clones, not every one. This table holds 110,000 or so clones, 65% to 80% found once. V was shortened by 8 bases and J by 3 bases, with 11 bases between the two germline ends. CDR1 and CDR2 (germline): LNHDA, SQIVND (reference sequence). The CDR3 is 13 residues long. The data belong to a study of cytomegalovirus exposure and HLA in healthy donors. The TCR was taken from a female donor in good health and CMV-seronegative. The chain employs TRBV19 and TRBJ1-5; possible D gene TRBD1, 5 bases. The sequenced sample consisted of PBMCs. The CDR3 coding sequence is TGTGCCAGTGGAGTGACAGACAATCAGCCCCAGCATTTT. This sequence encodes CASGVTDNQPQHF.